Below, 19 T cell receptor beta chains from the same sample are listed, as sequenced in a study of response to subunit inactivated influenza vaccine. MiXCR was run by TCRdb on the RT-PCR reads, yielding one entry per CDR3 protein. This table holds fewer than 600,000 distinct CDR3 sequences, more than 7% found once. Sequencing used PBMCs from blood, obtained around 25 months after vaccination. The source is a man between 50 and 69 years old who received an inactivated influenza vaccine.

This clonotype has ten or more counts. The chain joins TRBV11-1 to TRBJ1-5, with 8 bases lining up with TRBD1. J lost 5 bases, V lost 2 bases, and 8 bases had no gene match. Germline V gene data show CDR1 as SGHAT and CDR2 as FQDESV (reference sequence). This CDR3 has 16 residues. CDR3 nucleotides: TGTGCCAGCAGCTTAAGGACAGGGCGCCCGCATCAGCCCCAGCATTTT. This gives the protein CASSLRTGRPHQPQHF. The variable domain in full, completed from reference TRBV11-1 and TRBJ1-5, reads EAEVAQSPRYKITEKSQAVAFWCDPISGHATLYWYRQILGQGPELLVQFQDESVVDDSQLPKDRFSAERLKGVDSTLKIQPAELGDSAMYLCASSLRTGRPHQPQHFGDGTRLSIL.

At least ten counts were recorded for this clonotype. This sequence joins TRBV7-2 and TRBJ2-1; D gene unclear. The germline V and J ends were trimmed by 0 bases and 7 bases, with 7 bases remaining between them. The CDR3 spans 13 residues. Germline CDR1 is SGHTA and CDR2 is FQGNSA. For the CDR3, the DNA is TGTGCCAGCAGCTTAGCGCTAGAGAATGAGCAGTTCTTC. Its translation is CASSLALENEQFF.

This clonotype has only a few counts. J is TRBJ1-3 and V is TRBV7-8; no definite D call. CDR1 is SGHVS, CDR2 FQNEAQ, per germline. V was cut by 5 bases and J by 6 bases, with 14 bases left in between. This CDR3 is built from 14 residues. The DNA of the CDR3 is TGTGCCAGCAGCCCCCGGAGGGCTGAAAACACCATATATTTT. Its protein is CASSPRRAENTIYF.

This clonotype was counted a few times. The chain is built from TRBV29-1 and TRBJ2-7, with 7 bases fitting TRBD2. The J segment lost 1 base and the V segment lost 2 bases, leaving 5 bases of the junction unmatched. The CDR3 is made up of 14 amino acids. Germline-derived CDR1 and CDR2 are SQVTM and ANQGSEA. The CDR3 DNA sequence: TGCAGCGTTGAATGGGGGGAGGGTTCCTACGAGCAGTACTTC. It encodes CSVEWGEGSYEQYF.

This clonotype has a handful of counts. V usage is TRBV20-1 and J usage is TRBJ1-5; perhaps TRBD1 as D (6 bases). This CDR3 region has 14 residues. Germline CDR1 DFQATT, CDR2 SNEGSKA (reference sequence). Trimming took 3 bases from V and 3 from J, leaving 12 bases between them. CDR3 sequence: CSASRGHLNQPQHF. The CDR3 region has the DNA TGCAGTGCTAGTAGGGGACACCTCAATCAGCCCCAGCATTTT.

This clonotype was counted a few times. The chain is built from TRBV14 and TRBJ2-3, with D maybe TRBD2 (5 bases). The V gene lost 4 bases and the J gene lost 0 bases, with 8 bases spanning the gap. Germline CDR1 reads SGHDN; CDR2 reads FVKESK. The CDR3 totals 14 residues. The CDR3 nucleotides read TGTGCCAGCAGCCCACTAGGGAGCACAGATACGCAGTATTTT. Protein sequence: CASSPLGSTDTQYF.

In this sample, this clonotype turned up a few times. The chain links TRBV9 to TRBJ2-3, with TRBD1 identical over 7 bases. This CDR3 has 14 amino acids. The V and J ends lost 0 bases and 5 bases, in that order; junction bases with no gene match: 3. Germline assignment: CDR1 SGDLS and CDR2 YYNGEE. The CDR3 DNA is TGTGCCAGCAGCGTAGATCCAGGGGGAGATACGCAGTATTTT. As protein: CASSVDPGGDTQYF. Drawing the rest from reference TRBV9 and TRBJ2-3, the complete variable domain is DSGVTQTPKHLITATGQRVTLRCSPRSGDLSVYWYQQSLDQGLQFLIQYYNGEERAKGNILERFSAQQFPDLHSELNLSSLELGDSALYFCASSVDPGGDTQYFGPGTRLTVL.

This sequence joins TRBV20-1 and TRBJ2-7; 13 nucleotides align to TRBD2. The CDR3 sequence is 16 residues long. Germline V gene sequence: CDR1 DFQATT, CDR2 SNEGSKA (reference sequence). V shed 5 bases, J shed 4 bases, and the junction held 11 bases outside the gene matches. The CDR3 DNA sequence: TGCAGTGCTCCAAGGACTAGCGGGAGCATGACTTACGAGCAGTACTTC. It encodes CSAPRTSGSMTYEQYF.

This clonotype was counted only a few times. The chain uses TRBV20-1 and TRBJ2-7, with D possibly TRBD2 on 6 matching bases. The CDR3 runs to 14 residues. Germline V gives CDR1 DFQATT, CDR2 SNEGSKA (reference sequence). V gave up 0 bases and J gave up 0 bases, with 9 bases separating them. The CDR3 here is CSARDWGDSYEQYF. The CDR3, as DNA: TGCAGTGCTAGAGATTGGGGGGACTCCTACGAGCAGTACTTC.

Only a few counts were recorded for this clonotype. In DNA, the CDR3 is TGTGCCAGCAGCTTAGACAGTAGGGTAGCTTTCTTT. The encoded protein is CASSLDSRVAFF. This chain joins TRBV7-8 and TRBJ1-1; D is unclear. Trimming took 1 base from V and 10 from J, leaving 10 bases between them. This CDR3 is 12 amino acids long. Germline V CDR1 and CDR2: SGHVS, FQNEAQ.

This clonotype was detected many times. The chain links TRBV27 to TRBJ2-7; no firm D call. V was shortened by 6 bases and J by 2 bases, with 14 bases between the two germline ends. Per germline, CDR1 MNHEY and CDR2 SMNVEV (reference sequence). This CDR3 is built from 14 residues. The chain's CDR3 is CASSLYGPTYEQYF. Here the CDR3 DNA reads TGTGCCAGCAGCTTGTACGGGCCTACCTACGAGCAGTACTTC.

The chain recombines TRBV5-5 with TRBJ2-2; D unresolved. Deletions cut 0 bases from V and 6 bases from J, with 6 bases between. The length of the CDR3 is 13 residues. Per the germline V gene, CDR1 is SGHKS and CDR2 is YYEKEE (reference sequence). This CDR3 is CASSLEGPGELFF. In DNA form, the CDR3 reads TGTGCCAGCAGCTTGGAAGGGCCCGGGGAGCTGTTTTTT.

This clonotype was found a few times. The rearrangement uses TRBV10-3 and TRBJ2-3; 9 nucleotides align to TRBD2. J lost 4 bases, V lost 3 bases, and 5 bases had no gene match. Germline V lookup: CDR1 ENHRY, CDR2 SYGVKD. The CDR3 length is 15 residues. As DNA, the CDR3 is TGTGCCATCAGTGACGGGAGACTAGCGGCAGATACGCAGTATTTT. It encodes CAISDGRLAADTQYF.

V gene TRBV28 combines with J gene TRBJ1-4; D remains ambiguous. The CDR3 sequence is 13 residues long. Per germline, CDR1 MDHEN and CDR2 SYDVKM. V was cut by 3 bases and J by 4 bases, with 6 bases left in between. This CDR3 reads CASSFPDNEKLFF. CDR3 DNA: TGTGCCAGCAGTTTTCCGGATAATGAAAAACTGTTTTTT.

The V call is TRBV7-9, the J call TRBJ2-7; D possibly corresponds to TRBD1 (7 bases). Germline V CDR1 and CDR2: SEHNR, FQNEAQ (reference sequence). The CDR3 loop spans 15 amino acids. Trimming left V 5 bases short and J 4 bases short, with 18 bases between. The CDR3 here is CASSTGTAEGYEQYF. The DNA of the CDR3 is TGTGCCAGCAGCACCGGGACAGCGGAGGGTTACGAGCAGTACTTC.

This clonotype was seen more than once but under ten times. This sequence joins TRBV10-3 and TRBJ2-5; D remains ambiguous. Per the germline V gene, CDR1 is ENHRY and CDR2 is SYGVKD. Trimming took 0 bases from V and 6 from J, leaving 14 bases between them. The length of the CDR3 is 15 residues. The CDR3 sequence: CAISESSDRIKTQYF. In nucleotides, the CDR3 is TGTGCCATCAGTGAGTCCTCGGACCGCATCAAGACCCAGTACTTC.

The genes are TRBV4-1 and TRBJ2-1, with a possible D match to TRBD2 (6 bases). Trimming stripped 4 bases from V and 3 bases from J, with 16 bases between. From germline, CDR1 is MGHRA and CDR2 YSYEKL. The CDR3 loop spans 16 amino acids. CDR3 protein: CASSRGTGVDYNEQFF. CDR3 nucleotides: TGCGCCAGCAGCCGCGGTACGGGGGTGGACTACAATGAGCAGTTCTTC.

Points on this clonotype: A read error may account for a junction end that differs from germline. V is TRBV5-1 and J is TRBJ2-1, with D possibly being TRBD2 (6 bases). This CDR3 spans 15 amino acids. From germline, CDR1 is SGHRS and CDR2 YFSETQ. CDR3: CASSFSGQTYDEQFF. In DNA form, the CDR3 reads TGCGCCAGCAGCTTTAGCGGACAAACCTACGATGAGCAGTTCTTC. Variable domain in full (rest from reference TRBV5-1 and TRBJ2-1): KAGVTQTPRYLIKTRGQQVTLSCSPISGHRSVSWYQQTPGQGLQFLFEYFSETQRNKGNFPGRFSGRQFSNSRSEMNVSTLELGDSALYLCASSFSGQTYDEQFFGPGTRLTVL.

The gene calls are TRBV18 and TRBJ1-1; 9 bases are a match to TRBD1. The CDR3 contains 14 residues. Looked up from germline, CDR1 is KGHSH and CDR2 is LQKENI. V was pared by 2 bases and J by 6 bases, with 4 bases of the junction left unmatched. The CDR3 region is CASSPTGGSSEAFF. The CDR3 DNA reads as TGTGCCAGCTCACCAACAGGGGGCTCATCTGAAGCTTTCTTT.